This is a list of T cell receptor beta chains from one sample in a study of blood T cell repertoires in COVID-19. The data were produced by immunoSEQ multiplex PCR, yet TCRdb's version contains in-frame clones alone and is incomplete. The data hold some 25,000 clones, with roughly nine tenths observed a single time. The sequencing sample was made of peripheral blood. These receptors were taken from a human donor in a cohort sampled during active COVID-19. Both conserved end residues are part of each CDR3. Each record gives: V gene, clone size, J gene, D gene, CDR3 protein, CDR3 DNA. A D gene is named only where the DNA matches it firmly. Where a row states a size, it is once, few, many or the class of an expanded clone; other rows omit it.

>TRBV5-6|NA|TRBJ2-7|TRBD1
CASSGGDRGTSYEQYF
TGTGCCAGCAGCGGGGGTGACAGGGGGACCTCCTACGAGCAGTACTTC
>TRBV18|NA|TRBJ2-7|NA
CASSPVPRDGGGSYEQYF
TGTGCCAGCTCACCAGTCCCCCGTGATGGAGGGGGCTCGTACGAGCAGTACTTC
>TRBV27|NA|TRBJ2-1|TRBD2
CASTAPSSGAGYNEQFF
TGTGCCAGCACCGCTCCCTCTAGCGGGGCCGGCTACAATGAGCAGTTCTTC
>TRBV18|NA|TRBJ2-6|NA
CASSPTHFTGSGANVLTF
TGTGCCAGCTCACCCACCCACTTTACCGGCTCTGGGGCCAACGTCCTGACTTTC
>TRBV9|NA|TRBJ2-3|TRBD2
CASSVGGRTPPDTQYF
TGTGCCAGCAGCGTGGGGGGGAGAACCCCCCCAGATACGCAGTATTTT
>TRBV29-1|NA|TRBJ2-1|NA
CSVQDYNEQFF
TGCAGCGTTCAGGATTACAATGAGCAGTTCTTC
>TRBV10-3|NA|TRBJ2-3|TRBD2
CAISGPSSGRSTDTQYF
TGTGCCATCAGTGGCCCCTCTAGCGGGAGGTCCACAGATACGCAGTATTTT
>TRBV12-3/TRBV12-4|few|TRBJ2-7|TRBD2
CASSRGLANEQYF
TGTGCCAGCAGTAGGGGACTAGCTAACGAGCAGTACTTC
>TRBV5-1|NA|TRBJ1-3|NA
CASSLGSQGRPGNTIYF
TGCGCCAGCAGCTTGGGATCCCAGGGCAGGCCTGGAAACACCATATATTTT
>TRBV15|NA|TRBJ2-7|NA
CATSRAFSYEQYF
TGTGCCACCAGCAGAGCTTTCTCCTACGAGCAGTACTTC
>TRBV20-1|NA|TRBJ2-7|NA
CSASGSYEQYF
TGCAGTGCTAGCGGGTCCTACGAGCAGTACTTC
>TRBV7-9|NA|TRBJ1-5|NA
CASSLDGSSNQPQHF
TGTGCCAGCAGCTTAGATGGCAGTAGCAATCAGCCCCAGCATTTT
>TRBV5-1|NA|TRBJ1-5|TRBD1
CASSLGDRNQPQHF
TGCGCCAGCAGCTTGGGGGACAGAAATCAGCCCCAGCATTTT
>TRBV6-5|NA|TRBJ2-1|NA
CASSPGNEQFF
TGTGCCAGCAGTCCCGGGAATGAGCAGTTCTTC
>TRBV28|NA|TRBJ1-5|NA
CASSPPGGLQPQHF
TGTGCCAGCAGCCCACCGGGGGGCCTTCAGCCCCAGCATTTT
>TRBV6-6|NA|TRBJ2-2|TRBD2
CASSSLAPNTGELFF
TGTGCCAGCAGTTCACTAGCGCCGAACACCGGGGAGCTGTTTTTT
>TRBV7-9|NA|TRBJ2-1|TRBD1
CASSLEGQASNEQFF
TGTGCCAGCAGCTTAGAGGGACAGGCAAGCAATGAGCAGTTCTTC
>TRBV2|NA|TRBJ1-3|NA
CASRSGGLLSGNTIYF
TGTGCCAGCAGGAGCGGGGGGCTACTCTCTGGAAACACCATATATTTT
>TRBV18|few|TRBJ2-3|NA
CASSPTWTDTQYF
TGTGCCAGCTCACCGACTTGGACAGATACGCAGTATTTT
>TRBV7-9|NA|TRBJ1-2|NA
CASRSLEGYTF
TGTGCCAGCAGGTCCCTGGAGGGCTACACCTTC
>TRBV7-9|NA|TRBJ2-7|TRBD1
CASSGTDRGGYF
TGTGCCAGCAGCGGAACGGACAGGGGGGGATACTTC
>TRBV11-2|NA|TRBJ1-1|NA
CASSLRQNTEAFF
TGTGCCAGCAGCTTAAGACAGAACACTGAAGCTTTCTTT
>TRBV4-2|NA|TRBJ2-2|NA
CASSQGSNTGELFF
TGTGCCAGCAGCCAAGGGAGTAACACCGGGGAGCTGTTTTTT
>TRBV6-5|NA|TRBJ2-4|TRBD1
CASWDRAAKNIQYF
TGTGCCTCGTGGGACAGGGCGGCCAAAAACATTCAGTACTTC
>TRBV19|NA|TRBJ2-7|TRBD2
CASSHRGGVGEQYF
TGTGCCAGTAGCCACCGTGGGGGGGTCGGCGAGCAGTACTTC
>TRBV28|NA|TRBJ1-4|NA
CASWARGGNEKLFF
TGTGCCAGCTGGGCGAGAGGGGGTAATGAAAAACTGTTTTTT
>TRBV5-1|once|TRBJ2-5|TRBD2
CASSLTIAGGQETQYF
TGCGCCAGCAGCTTGACGATAGCGGGGGGCCAAGAGACCCAGTACTTC
>TRBV6-6|NA|TRBJ1-2|TRBD1
CASSDRGGTYGYTF
TGTGCCAGCAGCGACAGGGGGGGGACCTATGGCTACACCTTC
>TRBV9|once|TRBJ1-1|TRBD1
CASSKGTGPLTEAFF
TGTGCCAGCAGCAAAGGGACAGGGCCCCTCACTGAAGCTTTCTTT
>TRBV18|once|TRBJ2-1|TRBD2
CASSPLGLAGVNEQFF
TGTGCCAGCTCACCACTGGGACTAGCGGGAGTCAATGAGCAGTTCTTC
>TRBV25-1|NA|TRBJ2-7|NA
CASRGDTYEQYF
TGTGCCAGCAGAGGAGATACCTACGAGCAGTACTTC